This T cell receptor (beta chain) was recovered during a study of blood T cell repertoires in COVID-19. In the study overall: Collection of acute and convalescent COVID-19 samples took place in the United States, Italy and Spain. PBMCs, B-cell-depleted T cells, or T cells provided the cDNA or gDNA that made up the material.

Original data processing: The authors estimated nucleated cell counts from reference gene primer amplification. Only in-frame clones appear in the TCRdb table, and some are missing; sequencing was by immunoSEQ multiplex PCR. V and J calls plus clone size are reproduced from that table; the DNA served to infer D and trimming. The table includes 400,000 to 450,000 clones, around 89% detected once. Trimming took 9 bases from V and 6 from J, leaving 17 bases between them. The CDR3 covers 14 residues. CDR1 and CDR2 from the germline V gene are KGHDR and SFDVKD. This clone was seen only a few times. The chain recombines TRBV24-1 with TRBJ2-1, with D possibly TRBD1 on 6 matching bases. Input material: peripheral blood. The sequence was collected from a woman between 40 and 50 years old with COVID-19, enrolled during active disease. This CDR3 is CATAGQGKSNEQFF. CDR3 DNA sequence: TGTGCCACCGCCGGCCAGGGGAAGTCCAATGAGCAGTTCTTC.